Listed here are 32 T cell receptor beta chains from one sample, sequenced in a study of T cell clonality in common variable immunodeficiency. The table came from immunoSEQ multiplex PCR; TCRdb's copy has only in-frame clones and leaves some out. Altogether tens of thousands of clones were found in the sample, and no singletons occur. Sequenced material: peripheral blood mononuclear cells. These receptors were collected from a person aged 18-70 years in good health.

This clone appeared many times. The covered CDR3 bases are TGTGCCAGCAGGGAGACAGGGACGGGCAATCAGCCC. Translating it yields CASRETGTGNQP. In full, the CDR3 reads CASRETGTGNQPQHF. The J gene is TRBJ1-5, the V gene TRBV2, with 7 bases that match TRBD1. The observed sequence ends 3 residues before the CDR3 terminus, with the missing tail filled in from the germline J gene. Germline CDR1 is SNHLY and CDR2 is FYNNEI. The CDR3 has 15 residues. The V and J ends lost 6 bases and 2 bases, in that order; junction bases with no gene match: 7.

The sample holds many counts of this clone. The read is 3 residues too short to cover the CDR3 end, so that end is filled in from the germline J gene. This sequence joins TRBV20-1 and TRBJ2-2; 7 bases are shared with TRBD2. J lost 5 bases, V lost 5 bases, and 14 bases had no gene match. The CDR3 consists of 16 residues. Germline V gene lookup returns CDR1 DFQATT and CDR2 SNEGSKA (reference sequence). The CDR3 loop reads CSARALGTTRTGELFF. Partial CDR3 DNA: TGCAGTGCTCGAGCCCTGGGGACTACGAGGACCGGGGAG.

This clone was seen at least ten times. The read ends 3 residues early relative to the CDR3; the germline J gene fills the gap. The chain carries TRBV7-9 and TRBJ2-7, with 9 positions matching TRBD1. This CDR3 contains 14 residues. V dropped 5 bases and J dropped 4; count of bases not matched to a gene: 6. CDR1 is SEHNR, CDR2 FQNEAQ, per germline (reference sequence). The CDR3 loop reads CASSRQGGQYEQYF. CDR3 DNA (partial): TGTGCCAGCAGCAGACAGGGGGGGCAGTACGAG.

There are many counts of this clone. The junction does not match germline at one end; this may be a read error. Sequencing ends 3 residues short of the CDR3 end; the germline J gene provides the rest. V and J are TRBV4-2 and TRBJ1-4; weak D call: TRBD1 (6 bases). The germline V gene has CDR1 LGHNA and CDR2 YNFKEQ. The length of the CDR3 is 18 residues. The covered CDR3 bases are TGCGCCAGCAGCCTCCAACCGGGACATAAAACGAATCGGGAAAAA. Translating it yields CASSLQPGHKTNREK. The full-length CDR3 reads as CASSLQPGHKTNREKLFF.

This clone was picked up many times. The CDR3 is cut off 3 residues early in the read; its end comes from the germline J gene. The chain links TRBV7-9 to TRBJ2-5, with TRBD2 as a possible D gene (5 bases). Trimming cost V 5 bases and J 4 bases, with 17 bases left between them. The CDR3 sequence is 15 residues long. Germline loops: CDR1 SEHNR, CDR2 FQNEAQ (reference sequence). The CDR3 reads CASSLVEGYGETQYF. The CDR3 DNA, read in part, is TGTGCCAGCAGCCTGGTTGAGGGCTACGGAGAGACC.

This clone was observed at least ten times. Read data end 3 residues before the CDR3 end; the end is taken from the germline J gene. V is TRBV2 and J is TRBJ2-4; maybe TRBD1 (8 bases). This CDR3 has 16 residues. Trimming pared 1 base from V and 2 bases from J, leaving 12 bases between. Germline V gene lookup returns CDR1 SNHLY and CDR2 FYNNEI. The CDR3 sequence: CASSEDRGGSKNIQYF. The CDR3 DNA, read in part, is TGTGCCAGCAGTGAAGACAGGGGGGGGTCCAAAAACATT.

This clone was picked up many times. The read ends 3 residues before the CDR3 terminus; that terminus is restored from the germline J gene. The chain has TRBV5-1 and TRBJ2-3, with a tentative D call TRBD1 (5 bases). There are 15 residues in the CDR3. V was clipped by 0 bases and J by 2 bases, with 10 bases between them. CDR1 is SGHRS, CDR2 YFSETQ, per germline. Partial CDR3 DNA: TGCGCCAGCAGCTTGGTAGGGGCTTTCACAGATACG. The encoded protein is CASSLVGAFTDT. In full, the CDR3 is CASSLVGAFTDTQYF.

This clone was recorded at least ten times. The read halts 3 residues ahead of the CDR3 end, with the missing end drawn from the germline J gene. The chain couples TRBV12-3 or TRBV12-4 to TRBJ2-5; 8 bases match TRBD1. This CDR3 is built from 15 residues. Losses at the gene ends were 3 bases for V and 5 bases for J; bases not matched to a gene: 8. The CDR3 DNA, read in part, is TGTGCCAGCAGTTTTAGGTCAGGGGGCAAGGAGACC. Protein: CASSFRSGGKET. The complete CDR3 sequence is CASSFRSGGKETQYF.

This clone was seen ten or more times. The CDR3 extends 3 residues past the end of the read, so its final part is completed from the germline J gene. This chain connects TRBV9 to TRBJ2-7, with 7 bases identical to TRBD2. The V segment lost 3 bases and the J segment 2 bases; nucleotides outside the gene matches: 8. From germline, CDR1 is SGDLS and CDR2 YYNGEE. This CDR3 contains 15 residues. The CDR3 loop reads CASSGSSGLAYEQYF. Partial CDR3 DNA: TGTGCCAGCAGCGGCTCTAGCGGCCTTGCCTACGAG.

This clone was detected ten times or more. The read ends 3 residues before the CDR3 terminus; that terminus is restored from the germline J gene. V gene TRBV5-6 combines with J gene TRBJ1-1; D is perhaps TRBD1 (6 bases). The germline gives CDR1 SGHDT, CDR2 YYEEEE. Trimming cost V 4 bases and J 3 bases, with 13 bases left between them. This CDR3 region has 14 residues. The CDR3 bases that were read are TGTGCCAGCAGCCGCGAGGGGGGGTACACTGAA. It translates to CASSREGGYTE. The whole CDR3 is CASSREGGYTEAFF.

There are many counts of this clone. The observed sequence ends 3 residues before the CDR3 terminus, with the missing tail filled in from the germline J gene. The chain combines TRBV12-5 with TRBJ2-2, with TRBD2 matching over 13 bases. Germline CDR1 and CDR2: LGHNT and FRNRAP. Trimming removed 3 bases from V and 6 bases from J; junction bases left unmatched: 10. CDR3 size: 18 residues. The CDR3 region is CASGFYTSGRAVSGELFF. The sequenced part of the CDR3 DNA is TGTGCTAGTGGTTTTTATACTAGCGGGAGGGCCGTCTCCGGGGAG. The full variable domain, in which reference TRBV12-5 and TRBJ2-2 provide the parts outside the CDR3, is DARVTQTPRHKVTEMGQEVTMRCQPILGHNTVFWYRQTMMQGLELLAYFRNRAPLDDSGMPKDRFSAEMPDATLATLKIQPSEPRDSAVYFCASGFYTSGRAVSGELFFGEGSRLTVL.

The sample holds many counts of this clone. The read ends 3 residues early relative to the CDR3; the germline J gene fills the gap. This chain uses TRBV18 with TRBJ1-1; possible D gene TRBD1, 5 bases. This CDR3 is built from 16 residues. CDR1 and CDR2 (germline): KGHSH, LQKENI. The germline V and J ends were trimmed by 3 bases and 1 base, with 15 bases remaining between them. Partial CDR3 DNA: TGTGCCAGCTCACCCCAACGCCCGGACACGAACACTGAA. Translating gives CASSPQRPDTNTE. The full CDR3 is CASSPQRPDTNTEAFF.

This clone was detected many times. The read ends 3 residues shy of where the CDR3 ends; the end is completed using the germline J gene. The chain employs TRBV4-2 and TRBJ2-2, with 10 bases fitting TRBD2. Germline V gene sequence: CDR1 LGHNA, CDR2 YNFKEQ. The trim removed 0 bases at V and 8 bases at J, leaving 6 bases unmatched. CDR3 length: 16 residues. The part of the CDR3 DNA that was read is TGTGCCAGCAGCCAAGAACCTAGCGGGAGACGGGGGGAG. Translating gives CASSQEPSGRRGE. The full CDR3 protein reads CASSQEPSGRRGELFF.

This clone has a count of ten or more. The observed sequence ends 3 residues before the CDR3 terminus, with the missing tail filled in from the germline J gene. This rearrangement joins TRBV6-2 or TRBV6-3 to TRBJ2-7; TRBD2 matches 8 bases. Germline CDR1 is MNHEY and CDR2 is SVGEGT. The CDR3 sequence is 16 residues long. J gave up 1 base and V 4 bases, and 9 bases lay outside the gene matches. The CDR3 protein is CASSSRKIAGSYEQYF. The part of the CDR3 DNA that was read is TGTGCCAGCAGTTCACGTAAGATAGCGGGGTCCTACGAG.

This clone was seen many times. The read halts 3 residues ahead of the CDR3 end, with the missing end drawn from the germline J gene. The genes are TRBV5-4 and TRBJ1-4; 9 bases match TRBD1. V gave up 5 bases and J gave up 6 bases; unmatched junction bases: 8. In germline, CDR1 is SGHNT, CDR2 YYREEE (reference sequence). CDR3 length equals 15 residues. This chain's CDR3 is CASRPNTGGDEKLFF. The CDR3 bases that were read are TGTGCCAGCAGACCCAATACAGGGGGCGATGAAAAA.

This clone showed up many times. Read coverage stops 3 residues before the CDR3 terminus; the germline J gene supplies the remainder. V is TRBV18 and J is TRBJ2-4; 8 bases fit TRBD1. V gave up 4 bases and J gave up 8 bases; unmatched junction bases: 13. CDR1 and CDR2 (germline): KGHSH, LQKENI. This CDR3 is built from 16 residues. The CDR3 here is CASSHFSGGESDIQYF. The sequenced CDR3 bases are TGTGCCAGCTCACATTTCTCAGGGGGCGAGTCAGACATT.

This clone was found many times. The CDR3 end is not reached by the read, which stops 3 residues before it; the germline J gene fills it in. This sequence joins TRBV7-2 and TRBJ2-7; D not resolved. The CDR3 is made up of 13 amino acids. Germline loops: CDR1 SGHTA, CDR2 FQGNSA. The ends were cut back, 2 bases at V and 2 bases at J, with 7 bases in the middle. CDR3 region: CASSLYMPYEQYF. The sequenced CDR3 bases are TGTGCCAGCAGCTTATACATGCCCTACGAG.

Ten or more counts support this clone. The read is 3 residues too short to cover the CDR3 end, so that end is filled in from the germline J gene. This chain uses TRBV7-8 with TRBJ2-1; D call uncertain. Germline V gene sequence: CDR1 SGHVS, CDR2 FQNEAQ. This CDR3 comprises 15 residues. V gave up 7 bases and J gave up 4 bases, with 17 bases separating them. The CDR3 DNA, read in part, is TGTGCCAGCACCGGAGAGAATCAGGTTTACAATGAG. Residues: CASTGENQVYNE. The full-length CDR3 reads as CASTGENQVYNEQFF.

At least ten counts were recorded for this clone. The read stops 3 residues short of the end of the CDR3; the missing end is completed from the germline J gene. V gene TRBV2 combines with J gene TRBJ2-5; possible D gene TRBD1, 6 bases. The V gene's germline CDR1 is SNHLY and CDR2 FYNNEI. Trimming left V 4 bases short and J 5 bases short, with 11 bases between. CDR3 size: 13 residues. Partial CDR3 DNA: TGTGCCAGCAGTGTACGACAGGCCGAGACC. It translates to CASSVRQAET. In full, the CDR3 reads CASSVRQAETQYF.

The table lists this clone with many counts. With the read ending 3 residues before the CDR3 end, the germline J gene is used to fill in that end. The chain uses TRBV11-2 and TRBJ2-7; no firm D call. This CDR3 is built from 14 residues. V shed 1 base and J shed 2 bases, with 9 bases lying between them. Germline V gene data show CDR1 as SGHAT and CDR2 as FQNNGV. CDR3 bases read: TGTGCCAGCAGCTTAGGTCAGGCAGCCTACGAG. Amino acid sequence: CASSLGQAAYE. The CDR3 in its entirety is CASSLGQAAYEQYF.

This clone was observed many times. The CDR3 is cut off 3 residues early in the read; its end comes from the germline J gene. The V gene is TRBV18, the J gene TRBJ1-1; maybe TRBD1 (6 bases). Germline V gives CDR1 KGHSH, CDR2 LQKENI. Trimming removed 0 bases from V and 4 bases from J, with 15 bases in between. The CDR3 covers 16 residues. The CDR3 bases that were read are TGTGCCAGCTCACCACCGCGGGGGGCACTTGGCACTGAA. Its protein is CASSPPRGALGTE. The full CDR3 is CASSPPRGALGTEAFF.

Ten or more counts support this clone. The missing CDR3 end, 3 residues past where the read stops, is filled in from the germline J gene. This sequence joins TRBV5-1 and TRBJ2-7; 8 bases fit TRBD1. Germline CDR1 SGHRS, CDR2 YFSETQ. V was clipped by 4 bases and J by 6 bases; unmatched bases: 12. CDR3 length: 15 amino acids. The CDR3 loop reads CASSPGVDRGSEQYF. CDR3 DNA, as far as it was read: TGCGCCAGCAGCCCTGGGGTCGACAGGGGCTCCGAG.

This clone has ten or more counts. The read ends 3 residues shy of where the CDR3 ends; the end is completed using the germline J gene. V usage is TRBV29-1 and J usage is TRBJ2-3, with 7 nucleotides matching TRBD2. The CDR3 covers 13 residues. The J segment lost 0 bases and the V segment lost 6 bases, leaving 3 bases of the junction unmatched. Germline lookup yields CDR1 SQVTM and CDR2 ANQGSEA. The sequenced part of the CDR3 DNA is TGCAGCGTCCTAGCGGCGAGCACAGATACG. Translating gives CSVLAASTDT. The entire CDR3 protein reads CSVLAASTDTQYF.

This clone occurred many times. The sequenced fragment ends 3 residues before the CDR3 boundary, so the rest is inferred from the germline J gene. The V call is TRBV20-1, the J call TRBJ2-1; 12 bases fit TRBD2. This CDR3 is built from 16 residues. Germline V gives CDR1 DFQATT, CDR2 SNEGSKA (reference sequence). V lost 1 base to trimming and J lost 8 bases; unmatched junction nucleotides: 9. The CDR3 loop is CSARGTSGALMDEQFF. The sequenced CDR3 bases are TGCAGTGCTAGAGGGACTAGCGGGGCTTTGATGGATGAG.

This clone was seen repeatedly, ten times or more. Read sequence stops 3 residues before the CDR3 end, and the germline J gene provides the missing end. V gene TRBV29-1 combines with J gene TRBJ2-5; a possible D gene is TRBD2 (6 bases). The CDR3 is made up of 13 amino acids. Trimming shortened V by 6 bases and J by 4 bases, and 15 bases separated the two germline ends. In germline, CDR1 is SQVTM, CDR2 ANQGSEA. CDR3 residues: CSVGGLAGETQYF. The sequenced part of the CDR3 DNA is TGCAGCGTCGGGGGTCTTGCGGGAGAGACC.

This clone has a count of ten or more. The read comes to an end 3 residues before the CDR3 does, leaving the germline J gene to fill in the end. The chain recombines TRBV14 with TRBJ1-1; TRBD1 matches at 8 bases. The CDR3 length is 17 residues. The germline CDR1 and CDR2 sequences are SGHDN and FVKESK. V lost 0 bases to trimming and J lost 3 bases; unmatched junction nucleotides: 9. Incomplete CDR3 DNA: TGTGCCAGCAGCCAAGACAGGGGGCGGATAAGCGACACTGAA. This encodes CASSQDRGRISDTE. The entire CDR3 is CASSQDRGRISDTEAFF.

This clone has a count of ten or more. The read falls 3 residues short of the CDR3 end, and the missing part is taken from the germline J gene. The V and J genes are TRBV7-9 and TRBJ1-1; 11 nucleotides agree with TRBD1. The CDR3 sequence is 14 residues long. CDR1 is SEHNR, CDR2 FQNEAQ, per germline (reference sequence). This CDR3 is CASSLGGQGAEAFF. Partial CDR3 DNA: TGTGCCAGCAGCTTAGGAGGACAGGGGGCAGAA.

This clone was recorded at least ten times. The read terminates 3 residues before the CDR3 end, so the remaining end is supplied by the germline J gene. The V gene is TRBV10-3, the J gene TRBJ2-3, with 8 positions matching TRBD2. CDR1 ENHRY and CDR2 SYGVKD come from the germline V gene. This CDR3 comprises 12 residues. The sequenced CDR3 bases are TGTGCCATCAGTGCGCGGGAGGAGACG. It specifies CAISAREET. In full, the CDR3 reads CAISAREETQYF.

This clone was observed many times. The sequenced fragment ends 3 residues before the CDR3 boundary, so the rest is inferred from the germline J gene. The chain combines TRBV5-1 with TRBJ2-3; a weak D match, TRBD1 (6 bases). Germline V gene sequence: CDR1 SGHRS, CDR2 YFSETQ. This CDR3 contains 15 residues. Trimming left V 0 bases short and J 3 bases short, with 11 bases between. The CDR3 bases that were read are TGCGCCAGCAGCTTGGTGGGGACAAATACAGATACG. Protein product: CASSLVGTNTDT. The full CDR3 is CASSLVGTNTDTQYF.

Notes on this clone: A read error may produce the germline difference seen at one junction end. The read ends 3 residues before the CDR3 terminus; that terminus is restored from the germline J gene. This sequence joins TRBV7-2 and TRBJ2-7; the D is unclear. This CDR3 has 14 amino acids. Looked up from germline, CDR1 is SGHTA and CDR2 is FQGNSA. CDR3 bases read: TGCGCCAGCAGCTTAACACTTAGCAGCTACGAG. It encodes CASSLTLSSYE. The entire CDR3 sequence reads CASSLTLSSYEQYF.

This clone was recorded many times. The CDR3 end falls 3 residues outside the read, so it is completed with the germline J gene. This chain uses TRBV19 with TRBJ2-1; the D gene is possibly TRBD1 (6 bases). V lost 5 bases to trimming and J lost 6 bases, with 14 bases between them. Per the germline V gene, CDR1 is LNHDA and CDR2 is SQIVND (reference sequence). The CDR3 covers 14 residues. CDR3 loop: CASSADGTPNEQFF. The sequenced part of the CDR3 DNA is TGTGCCAGTAGTGCGGACGGGACACCCAATGAG.

This clone appeared many times. The read comes to an end 3 residues before the CDR3 does, leaving the germline J gene to fill in the end. This chain joins TRBV5-5 and TRBJ1-5, with D possibly being TRBD1 (5 bases). The germline gives CDR1 SGHKS, CDR2 YYEKEE (reference sequence). V was trimmed by 2 bases and J by 2 bases, leaving 11 bases between them. This CDR3 region has 15 residues. The CDR3 DNA, read in part, is TGTGCCAGCAGCTTCACCAGGGTGGGCAATCAGCCC. It is translated as CASSFTRVGNQP. The whole CDR3 reads CASSFTRVGNQPQHF.